The clone carrying this T cell receptor (beta chain) was seen a handful of times. The CDR3 is 15 amino acids. Trimming took off 0 bases at V and 5 bases at J, with 11 bases between the two ends. Germline V gene data show CDR1 as MNHEY and CDR2 as SVGAGI. PCR primers comprised 60 Vbeta and 13 Jbeta primers. Profiled with immunoSEQ multiplex PCR; TCRdb holds only in-frame clones, not every one. The sample records 70,000 to 100,000 clones, under 90% being singletons. This entry comes from a study of cytomegalovirus exposure and HLA in healthy donors. Sequenced sample: PBMCs. The sequence was obtained from a man between 50 and 59 years old in good health and CMV-seropositive. This chain joins TRBV6-5 and TRBJ1-5; the D gene is possibly TRBD1 (6 bases). The CDR3 DNA reads as TGTGCCAGCAGTTACTCGTCAGGGGCCCATCAGCCCCAGCATTTT. This gives the protein CASSYSSGAHQPQHF.